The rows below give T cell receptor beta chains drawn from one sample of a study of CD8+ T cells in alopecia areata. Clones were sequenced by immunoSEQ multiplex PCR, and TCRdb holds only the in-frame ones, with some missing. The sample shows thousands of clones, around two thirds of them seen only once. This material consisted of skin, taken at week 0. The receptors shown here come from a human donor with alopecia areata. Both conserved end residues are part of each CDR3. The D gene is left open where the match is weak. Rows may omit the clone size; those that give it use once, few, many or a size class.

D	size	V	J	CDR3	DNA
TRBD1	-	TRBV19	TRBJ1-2	CASSIGQGVAGYTF	TGTGCCAGTAGTATCGGACAGGGGGTTGCCGGCTACACCTTC
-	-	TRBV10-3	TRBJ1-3	CAITESDSSGNTIYF	TGTGCCATCACTGAGTCAGACAGTTCTGGAAACACCATATATTTT
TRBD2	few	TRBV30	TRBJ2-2	CAWSVRGAGELFF	TGTGCCTGGAGTGTACGGGGGGCCGGGGAGCTGTTTTTT
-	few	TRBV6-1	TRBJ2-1	CASSEPVVTHNEQFF	TGTGCCAGCAGTGAGCCGGTGGTGACCCACAATGAGCAGTTCTTC
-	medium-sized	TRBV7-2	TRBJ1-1	CASSSPLRVTEAFF	TGTGCCAGCAGCTCGCCCCTCCGGGTCACTGAAGCTTTCTTT
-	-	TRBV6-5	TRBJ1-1	CASTLTMGGRTEAFF	TGTGCCAGCACCCTGACAATGGGCGGGCGGACTGAAGCTTTCTTT
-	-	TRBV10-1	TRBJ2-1	CASSEGGYNEQFF	TGCGCCAGCAGTGAGGGCGGATACAATGAGCAGTTCTTC
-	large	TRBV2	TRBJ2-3	CASTTGNYTDTQYF	TGTGCCAGCACTACGGGGAATTACACAGATACGCAGTATTTT
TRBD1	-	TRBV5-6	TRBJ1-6	CASSLEAGTGALNSPLHF	TGTGCCAGCAGCTTGGAAGCAGGGACAGGGGCGCTTAATTCACCCCTCCACTTT
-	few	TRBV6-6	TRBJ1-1	CASTTGGGRPEAFF	TGTGCCAGCACCACGGGAGGGGGGAGGCCTGAAGCTTTCTTT
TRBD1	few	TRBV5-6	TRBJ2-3	CASSFQGDGTDTQYF	TGTGCCAGCAGCTTCCAGGGGGATGGCACAGATACGCAGTATTTT
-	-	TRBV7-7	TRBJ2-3	CASSFSSRTDTQYF	TGTGCCAGCAGCTTTAGCTCCCGCACAGATACGCAGTATTTT
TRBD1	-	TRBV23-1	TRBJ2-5	CASSHPGQGMGGYQETQYF	TGCGCCAGCAGTCATCCCGGACAGGGGATGGGGGGGTACCAAGAGACCCAGTACTTC
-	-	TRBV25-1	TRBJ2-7	CASSESPRGSEQYF	TGTGCCAGCAGTGAATCCCCGAGAGGGTCTGAGCAGTACTTC
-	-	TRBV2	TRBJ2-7	CASLRPGRTIEQYF	TGTGCCAGCCTACGACCGGGGCGGACCATCGAGCAGTACTTC
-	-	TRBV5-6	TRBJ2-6	CASSPLWANVLTF	TGTGCCAGCAGCCCCCTCTGGGCCAACGTCCTGACTTTC
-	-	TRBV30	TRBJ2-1	CAWSDRRNEQFF	TGTGCCTGGAGTGACAGGAGGAATGAGCAGTTCTTC
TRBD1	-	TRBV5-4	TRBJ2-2	CASSLGQEYTGELFF	TGTGCCAGCAGCTTAGGACAGGAATACACCGGGGAGCTGTTTTTT
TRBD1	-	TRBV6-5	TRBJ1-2	CASGEDRGNFGYTF	TGTGCCAGCGGGGAGGACAGGGGAAATTTTGGCTACACCTTC
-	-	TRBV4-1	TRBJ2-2	CASSQVDTIGELFF	TGCGCCAGCAGCCAAGTGGATACGATCGGGGAGCTGTTTTTT
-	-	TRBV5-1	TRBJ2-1	CASSINNEQFF	TGCGCCAGCAGCATCAACAATGAGCAGTTCTTC
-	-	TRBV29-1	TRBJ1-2	CSAMKGGSGYTF	TGCAGCGCCATGAAGGGGGGGTCTGGCTACACCTTC
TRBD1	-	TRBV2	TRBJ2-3	CASSWELGQGSTDTQYF	TGTGCCAGCAGCTGGGAACTGGGACAGGGTAGCACAGATACGCAGTATTTT
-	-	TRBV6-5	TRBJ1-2	CASGRDYGYTF	TGTGCCAGTGGAAGAGACTATGGCTACACCTTC
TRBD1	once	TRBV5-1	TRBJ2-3	CASSLGPAASMGQGAGDTQYF	TGCGCCAGCAGCCTCGGGCCAGCAGCCTCTATGGGACAGGGGGCTGGAGATACGCAGTATTTT
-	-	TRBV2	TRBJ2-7	CATRTRWDYEQYF	TGTGCCACCAGGACACGGTGGGACTACGAGCAGTACTTC
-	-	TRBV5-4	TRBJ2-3	CASSTVGGDTQYF	TGTGCCAGCAGTACAGTTGGGGGAGATACGCAGTATTTT